The 27 T cell receptor beta chains presented below share a single source sample, sequenced in a study of read filtering for tumor transcriptome and immune sequencing. Molecular barcoded adaptors covering alpha/delta and beta/gamma chains were used on roughly 400 ng RNA. One entry per CDR3 protein, called by TCRdb with MiXCR from the reads. The table lists 100,000 to 150,000 distinct CDR3 sequences, about an eighth of them singletons, with more than 9.5% in the top ten. Sample: a population of CD138-negative cells sorted from bone marrow. The source of these receptors is a donor over 35 with multiple myeloma.

This clonotype has a count of ten or more. The chain joins TRBV5-1 to TRBJ2-1; 7 positions agree with TRBD2. Unmatched junction bases numbered 3, after V lost 1 base and J lost 5 bases. Germline lookup yields CDR1 SGHRS and CDR2 YFSETQ. There are 14 residues in the CDR3. DNA of the CDR3: TGCGCCAGCAGCTTGTTCGCGGGGGACAATGAGCAGTTCTTC. It specifies CASSLFAGDNEQFF. Filled out from reference TRBV5-1 and TRBJ2-1, the complete variable domain reads KAGVTQTPRYLIKTRGQQVTLSCSPISGHRSVSWYQQTPGQGLQFLFEYFSETQRNKGNFPGRFSGRQFSNSRSEMNVSTLELGDSALYLCASSLFAGDNEQFFGPGTRLTVL.

This clonotype was found many times. The genes are TRBV7-9 and TRBJ2-1; D ambiguous. The V gene lost 1 base and the J gene lost 4 bases, with 11 bases spanning the gap. This CDR3 contains 15 residues. Germline lookup yields CDR1 SEHNR and CDR2 FQNEAQ (reference sequence). The CDR3, as DNA: TGTGCCAGCAGCTTAGACTACACCACATACAATGAGCAGTTCTTC. It specifies CASSLDYTTYNEQFF.

In this sample, this clonotype turned up many times. This chain joins TRBV19 and TRBJ2-2, with a possible D match to TRBD1 (5 bases). The CDR3 spans 15 residues. The V end was cut by 10 bases, the J end by 1 base, with 16 bases between. CDR1 and CDR2 from the germline V gene are LNHDA and SQIVND (reference sequence). The CDR3 here is CATKAGAQNTGELFF. CDR3 nucleotide sequence: TGTGCCACTAAAGCTGGGGCGCAGAACACCGGGGAGCTGTTTTTT. The variable domain in full, with the rest retrieved from reference TRBV19 and TRBJ2-2, is DGGITQSPKYLFRKEGQNVTLSCEQNLNHDAMYWYRQDPGQGLRLIYYSQIVNDFQKGDIAEGYSVSREKKESFPLTVTSAQKNPTAFYLCATKAGAQNTGELFFGEGSRLTVL.

Concerning this clonotype: Possible read error: a much larger clone is one base away. The V gene is TRBV3-1, the J gene TRBJ2-5, with D perhaps TRBD1 or TRBD2 (5 bases each). Between the trimmed V and J ends, which lost 6 bases and 7 bases, there was a span of 12 bases. Germline CDR1 reads LGHDT; CDR2 reads YNNKEL (reference sequence). CDR3 length: 12 amino acids. The CDR3 region has the DNA TGTGCCAGCAGGAGGACTGGGGGGACCCAGTACTTC. It specifies CASRRTGGTQYF.

This clonotype was counted only a few times. The chain recombines TRBV7-9 with TRBJ2-5, with no clear D. With 2 bases removed from V and 0 bases from J, the gap between germline ends came to 7 bases. The germline V gene has CDR1 SEHNR and CDR2 FQNEAQ (reference sequence). The CDR3 length is 14 residues. The CDR3 DNA follows: TGTGCCAGCAGCTTATACAGTCACCAAGAGACCCAGTACTTC. Its translation is CASSLYSHQETQYF.

This clonotype was counted at least ten times. V is TRBV24-1 and J is TRBJ2-3; no clear D gene. Trimming cost V 8 bases and J 0 bases, with 8 bases left between them. Germline CDR1 is KGHDR and CDR2 is SFDVKD. The CDR3 runs 13 residues. CDR3 protein: CATNRRSTDTQYF. The CDR3, as DNA: TGTGCCACCAACCGCCGGAGCACAGATACGCAGTATTTT.

In the case of this clonotype: One junction end disagrees with the germline gene, perhaps due to a read error. The rearrangement uses TRBV5-1 and TRBJ2-7; D not resolved. The CDR3 spans 17 residues. Germline CDR1 and CDR2: SGHRS and YFSETQ. The CDR3 is CASSLAELTRAAYELYF. CDR3 nucleotides: TGCGCCAGCAGCTTGGCCGAACTCACAAGAGCCGCCTACGAGCTGTACTTC.

This chain connects TRBV7-3 to TRBJ2-5, with a possible D match to TRBD2 (6 bases). This CDR3 has 13 amino acids. Looked up from germline, CDR1 is SGHTA and CDR2 is FQGTGA. V gave up 0 bases and J gave up 9 bases, with 11 bases separating them. The CDR3 region is CASSLTGEEAQYF. The CDR3 region has the DNA TGTGCCAGCAGCTTAACGGGGGAGGAGGCCCAGTACTTC.

This clonotype was recorded at least ten times. The chain couples TRBV28 to TRBJ2-7; D is perhaps TRBD2 (5 bases). CDR1 MDHEN and CDR2 SYDVKM come from the germline V gene. V dropped 8 bases and J dropped 12 bases, with 17 bases sitting between them. The CDR3 sequence is 11 residues long. The CDR3 DNA follows: TGTGCCAGCCGTGGCGACGGGGTGCCGTACTTC. It specifies CASRGDGVPYF.

In this sample, this clonotype turned up many times. This chain connects TRBV5-4 to TRBJ2-3; D is possibly TRBD1 (5 bases). The length of the CDR3 is 15 residues. V lost 4 bases to trimming and J lost 4 bases, with 16 bases between them. Per germline, CDR1 SGHNT and CDR2 YYREEE (reference sequence). DNA of the CDR3: TGTGCCAGCAGCCTGGACCAAAGGGGCTCAGATACGCAGTATTTT. Translated, it gives CASSLDQRGSDTQYF.

A remark on this clonotype: A read error may be the cause here, since a much bigger clone is one base away. The V gene is TRBV12-3 or TRBV12-4, the J gene TRBJ2-3; D ambiguous. V dropped 6 bases and J dropped 0 bases, with 10 bases sitting between them. This CDR3 comprises 14 residues. The chain's CDR3 is CASSMSASTDTQYF. In DNA, the CDR3 is TGTGCCAGCAGCATGAGTGCGAGCACAGATACGCAGTATTTT.

The table lists this clonotype with many counts. The chain couples TRBV4-2 to TRBJ2-3; TRBD2 matches at 8 bases. Germline V CDR1 and CDR2: LGHNA, YNFKEQ. The V gene end was trimmed by 3 bases and the J gene end by 4 bases; junction bases not matched to a gene: 12. The CDR3 covers 17 residues. CDR3 sequence: CASSHVAGTSSSDTQYF. CDR3 nucleotides: TGTGCCAGCAGCCATGTAGCCGGGACTAGTTCTTCAGATACGCAGTATTTT.

This clonotype was found many times. The chain joins TRBV20-1 to TRBJ2-1; D is possibly TRBD2 (6 bases). V lost 3 bases, J lost 4 bases, and 13 bases lay in between. The CDR3 totals 14 residues. Germline CDR1 DFQATT, CDR2 SNEGSKA (reference sequence). CDR3: CSASMWGDYNEQFF. The DNA for the CDR3 is TGCAGTGCTAGTATGTGGGGGGATTACAATGAGCAGTTCTTC.

This clonotype was counted at least ten times. V and J are TRBV3-1 and TRBJ2-1; D remains ambiguous. Per germline, CDR1 LGHDT and CDR2 YNNKEL (reference sequence). Deletions cut 1 base from V and 4 bases from J, with 8 bases between. The length of the CDR3 is 14 residues. In nucleotides, the CDR3 is TGTGCCAGCAGCCAAGTACCGCGGTACAATGAGCAGTTCTTC. Amino acids: CASSQVPRYNEQFF.

Of note for this clonotype: A much larger clone sits a single nucleotide away, making a read error possible. The CDR3 carries no conserved terminal phenylalanine or tryptophan, so it likely arises from a read error. The genes are TRBV20-1 and TRBJ2-7; D is perhaps TRBD2 (5 bases). Trimming shortened V by 0 bases and J by 4 bases, and 19 bases separated the two germline ends. The CDR3 is made up of 16 amino acids. From germline, CDR1 is DFQATT and CDR2 SNEGSKA (reference sequence). This CDR3 is CSARDSGLGSSYEQYL. Written as DNA, the CDR3 is TGCAGTGCTAGAGATTCGGGGTTGGGAAGTTCTTACGAGCAGTACCTC.

Ten or more counts support this clonotype. V usage is TRBV20-1 and J usage is TRBJ1-4; D call uncertain. This CDR3 has 14 amino acids. Trimming took off 1 base at V and 7 bases at J, with 13 bases between the two ends. Germline assignment: CDR1 DFQATT and CDR2 SNEGSKA (reference sequence). CDR3 coding DNA: TGCAGTGCTAGAGTCCCGGGAGCGGCTGAAAAACTGTTTTTT. It encodes CSARVPGAAEKLFF.

This clonotype was seen many times. The chain is built from TRBV11-2 and TRBJ2-1; D is possibly TRBD2 (6 bases). V shed 1 base and J shed 6 bases, with 13 bases lying between them. This CDR3 contains 15 residues. The germline CDR1 and CDR2 sequences are SGHAT and FQNNGV. The CDR3 reads CASSLVRGIGNEQFF. CDR3 nucleotides: TGTGCCAGCAGCTTAGTTCGCGGGATTGGCAATGAGCAGTTCTTC.

To note about this clonotype: The junction departs from germline at one end; a sequencing error may be responsible. The J gene is TRBJ2-1, the V gene TRBV5-1, with a weak D call TRBD1 (6 bases). The CDR3 sequence is 15 residues long. Germline CDR1 and CDR2: SGHRS and YFSETQ. CDR3 in DNA: TGCGCCAGCAGTTTGGTTCCCGGGACAACAAATGAGCAGTTCTTC. Translated, it gives CASSLVPGTTNEQFF.

The sample holds many counts of this clonotype. This chain joins TRBV29-1 and TRBJ2-1, with D perhaps being TRBD1 or TRBD2 (5 bases each). Germline values: CDR1 SQVTM, CDR2 ANQGSEA. V was clipped by 7 bases and J by 6 bases, with 19 bases between them. This CDR3 region has 14 residues. CDR3 in DNA: TGCAGCGCGGACCCGGGGCAAGGACGCAATGAGCAGTTCTTC. Translating it yields CSADPGQGRNEQFF.

This clonotype was counted at least ten times. At one of its ends the junction is not consistent with the germline gene, which may arise from a read error. The CDR3 reads CASSTRGPTETQYF. The CDR3 nucleotides read TGTGCCAGCAGCACTAGGGGCCCCACAGAGACGCAGTATTTT. The V and J genes are TRBV7-2 and TRBJ2-3, with D perhaps being TRBD1 or TRBD2 (5 bases each). This CDR3 is built from 14 residues. Germline assignment: CDR1 SGHTA and CDR2 FQGNSA.

To note about this clonotype: A read error may be the cause here, since a much bigger clone is one base away. The chain employs TRBV5-1 and TRBJ2-5, with D possibly being TRBD2 (5 bases). CDR1 and CDR2 from the germline V gene are SGHRS and YFSETQ. There are 15 residues in the CDR3. Here the CDR3 reads CASRLGASAGETQYF. CDR3 sequence (DNA): TGCGCCAGCCGCTTGGGAGCGTCCGCCGGGGAGACCCAGTACTTC.

On this clonotype itself: A clone one base away is much larger, so this may be a read error. Likely a read error: the CDR3 ends without its conserved phenylalanine or tryptophan. Here the CDR3 DNA reads TGCGCCAGCAGCTTGGGTGCGCCCGGCAATCAGCCCCAGCATCTT. Translated: CASSLGAPGNQPQHL. The rearrangement joins TRBV5-1 to TRBJ1-5; no firm D call. The CDR3 totals 15 residues. V gave up 0 bases and J gave up 2 bases, with 9 bases separating them. Germline V lookup: CDR1 SGHRS, CDR2 YFSETQ.

This clonotype has just a few counts. The chain couples TRBV7-9 to TRBJ1-1, with 8 bases that match TRBD1. Germline CDR1 and CDR2: SEHNR and FQNEAQ (reference sequence). The V gene end was trimmed by 5 bases and the J gene end by 8 bases; junction bases not matched to a gene: 13. The CDR3 runs 15 residues. CDR3 nucleotide sequence: TGTGCCAGCAGCCCGACAGGGGTCAATCTCGGCGAAGCTTTCTTT. Translated, it gives CASSPTGVNLGEAFF.

The table lists this clonotype with many counts. The chain carries TRBV5-1 and TRBJ2-1; 11 positions match TRBD2. Germline trimming cut 8 bases from V and 6 bases from J; bases unmatched to any gene: 4. Germline V gene lookup returns CDR1 SGHRS and CDR2 YFSETQ. This CDR3 is 13 amino acids long. The CDR3 DNA sequence: TGCGCCAGTGGGACTAGCGGTGGCAATGAGCAGTTCTTC. It codes for CASGTSGGNEQFF.

This clonotype occurred many times. This rearrangement joins TRBV7-2 to TRBJ2-1; TRBD1 matches at 7 bases. With 1 base clipped from V and 3 bases from J, the junction kept 6 bases outside the gene matches. This CDR3 comprises 16 residues. Germline lookup yields CDR1 SGHTA and CDR2 FQGNSA. In DNA form, the CDR3 reads TGTGCCAGCAGCTTAGGAAGGGGGCTGAACTACAATGAGCAGTTCTTC. The encoded protein is CASSLGRGLNYNEQFF. The complete variable domain, with remaining parts taken from reference TRBV7-2 and TRBJ2-1, reads GAGVSQSPSNKVTEKGKDVELRCDPISGHTALYWYRQSLGQGLEFLIYFQGNSAPDKSGLPSDRFSAERTGGSVSTLTIQRTQQEDSAVYLCASSLGRGLNYNEQFFGPGTRLTVL.

This clonotype was detected ten times or more. The rearrangement links TRBV24-1 to TRBJ2-1; D possibly corresponds to TRBD1 (5 bases). This CDR3 spans 13 amino acids. Germline V gene data show CDR1 as KGHDR and CDR2 as SFDVKD. V gave up 2 bases and J gave up 8 bases, with 9 bases separating them. The CDR3 reads CATSDSGFHEQFF. The CDR3 DNA reads TGTGCCACCAGTGATTCAGGGTTCCATGAGCAGTTCTTC.

This clonotype showed up many times. V and J are TRBV24-1 and TRBJ1-2, with D perhaps TRBD1 (5 bases). Germline V gene lookup returns CDR1 KGHDR and CDR2 SFDVKD. This CDR3 has 13 residues. V was pared by 8 bases and J by 5 bases, with 14 bases between. The CDR3 DNA follows: TGTGCCACCACCCCGGGACCCGAATATGGCTACACCTTC. Its protein is CATTPGPEYGYTF.